A selection of T cell receptor beta chains follows, all from one sample in a study of shared clonotypes between healthy human individuals. The table came from immunoSEQ multiplex PCR; TCRdb's copy has only in-frame clones and leaves some out. The table shows millions of clones, with approximately 95% occurring only once. The material sequenced was naive CD4+ T cells from PBMCs. These receptors were obtained from a man younger than 35 in good health. Some clones in this sample may be carry-over from other donors' samples. Both conserved end residues are part of each CDR3. Fields, in order: D gene, CDR3 length, J gene, clone size, V gene, CDR3 protein, CDR3 DNA. The D gene is left open where the match is weak. The size entry is marked missing in some rows and otherwise reads once, few, many or a size class.

D: -
length: 14
J: TRBJ2-5
size: -
V: TRBV5-4
CDR3: CASSLKTGQETQYF
DNA: TGTGCCAGCAGCTTGAAGACAGGACAAGAGACCCAGTACTTC

D: -
length: 15
J: TRBJ2-4
size: -
V: TRBV18
CDR3: CASSPPGMDKNIQYF
DNA: TGTGCCAGCTCACCACCGGGAATGGACAAAAACATTCAGTACTTC

D: -
length: 11
J: TRBJ1-2
size: -
V: TRBV28
CDR3: CASSSRQDLTF
DNA: TGTGCCAGCAGTTCACGACAGGACCTCACCTTC

D: -
length: 15
J: TRBJ2-2
size: once
V: TRBV6-5
CDR3: CASSTRFPRPGELFF
DNA: TGTGCCAGCAGTACCCGGTTCCCACGGCCCGGGGAGCTGTTTTTT

D: -
length: 13
J: TRBJ1-4
size: -
V: TRBV21-1
CDR3: CASTAQGWEKLFF
DNA: TGTGCCAGCACCGCACAGGGTTGGGAAAAACTGTTTTTT

D: TRBD1
length: 17
J: TRBJ1-2
size: -
V: TRBV5-1
CDR3: CASSLAPGGVGGYGYTF
DNA: TGCGCCAGCAGCTTGGCCCCAGGGGGAGTTGGGGGCTATGGCTACACCTTC

D: -
length: 16
J: TRBJ2-7
size: -
V: TRBV9
CDR3: CASSVGGDRLTYEQYF
DNA: TGTGCCAGCAGCGTAGGCGGGGACAGACTGACTTACGAGCAGTACTTC

D: TRBD2
length: 16
J: TRBJ2-2
size: -
V: TRBV4-1
CDR3: CASSLAGLAGTGELFF
DNA: TGCGCCAGCAGCCTTGCCGGACTAGCGGGTACCGGGGAGCTGTTTTTT

D: -
length: 18
J: TRBJ2-3
size: -
V: TRBV29-1
CDR3: CSVGRRFQDRQLTDTQYF
DNA: TGCAGCGTTGGTAGAAGGTTCCAGGATCGACAACTCACAGATACGCAGTATTTT

D: TRBD2
length: 17
J: TRBJ2-3
size: -
V: TRBV7-3
CDR3: CASSLLAGPIGTDTQYF
DNA: TGTGCCAGCAGCCTACTAGCGGGACCTATAGGCACAGATACGCAGTATTTT

D: TRBD2
length: 17
J: TRBJ2-7
size: -
V: TRBV4-2
CDR3: CASSQQASGQSSYEQYF
DNA: TGTGCCAGCAGCCAACAGGCTAGCGGACAAAGCTCCTACGAGCAGTACTTC

D: -
length: 13
J: TRBJ2-7
size: -
V: TRBV30
CDR3: CAWTGTSSYEQYF
DNA: TGTGCCTGGACAGGGACGAGCTCCTACGAGCAGTACTTC

D: TRBD2
length: 13
J: TRBJ2-4
size: -
V: TRBV7-9
CDR3: CASSLGLANIQYF
DNA: TGTGCCAGCAGCTTGGGACTAGCAAACATTCAGTACTTC

D: -
length: 12
J: TRBJ1-3
size: -
V: TRBV6-1
CDR3: CASWGSGNTIYF
DNA: TGTGCCAGCTGGGGCTCTGGAAACACCATATATTTT

D: TRBD1
length: 12
J: TRBJ1-1
size: -
V: TRBV7-3
CDR3: CASSFQGAEAFF
DNA: TGTGCCAGCAGCTTTCAGGGGGCTGAAGCTTTCTTT

D: -
length: 13
J: TRBJ1-5
size: -
V: TRBV7-2
CDR3: CASSMGGNQPQHF
DNA: TGTGCCAGCAGTATGGGAGGGAATCAGCCCCAGCATTTT

D: TRBD1
length: 14
J: TRBJ2-7
size: -
V: TRBV19
CDR3: CASRGDRDKYEQYF
DNA: TGTGCCAGTAGAGGGGACAGGGACAAATACGAGCAGTACTTC

D: -
length: 16
J: TRBJ2-3
size: -
V: TRBV7-8
CDR3: CASSLGRRSLSDTQYF
DNA: TGTGCCAGCAGCTTAGGTCGAAGAAGCTTGTCGGATACGCAGTATTTT

D: TRBD2
length: 13
J: TRBJ2-1
size: -
V: TRBV2
CDR3: CASRETSSNEQFF
DNA: TGTGCCAGCAGGGAGACTAGCTCCAATGAGCAGTTCTTC

D: -
length: 20
J: TRBJ1-3
size: -
V: TRBV12-1
CDR3: CASSSLSRDRGQFSGNTIYF
DNA: TGTGCCAGCAGCTCCCTATCCCGGGACAGGGGCCAGTTCTCTGGAAACACCATATATTTT

D: -
length: 15
J: TRBJ1-1
size: -
V: TRBV7-3
CDR3: CASSEFATANTEAFF
DNA: TGTGCCAGCAGCGAATTCGCGACGGCGAACACTGAAGCTTTCTTT

D: -
length: 14
J: TRBJ1-2
size: few
V: TRBV28
CDR3: CASSSGAEPYGYTF
DNA: TGTGCCAGCTCAAGCGGTGCAGAACCCTATGGCTACACCTTC

D: TRBD1
length: 14
J: TRBJ1-5
size: -
V: TRBV6-1
CDR3: CASTGTVSNQPQHF
DNA: TGTGCCAGCACCGGGACAGTTAGCAATCAGCCCCAGCATTTT

D: -
length: 15
J: TRBJ2-2
size: -
V: TRBV5-1
CDR3: CASSFDPPNTGELFF
DNA: TGCGCCAGCAGCTTTGACCCGCCGAACACCGGGGAGCTGTTTTTT

D: -
length: 15
J: TRBJ1-1
size: -
V: TRBV5-4
CDR3: CASSPGGAVYTEAFF
DNA: TGTGCCAGCAGCCCGGGGGGGGCTGTCTACACTGAAGCTTTCTTT

D: -
length: 14
J: TRBJ2-7
size: -
V: TRBV6-5
CDR3: CASSQSRTSMEQYF
DNA: TGTGCCAGCAGTCAAAGCCGCACGTCTATGGAGCAGTACTTC

D: TRBD1
length: 13
J: TRBJ2-1
size: -
V: TRBV2
CDR3: CASSGTGNNEQFF
DNA: TGTGCCAGCTCCGGGACAGGAAACAATGAGCAGTTCTTC

D: TRBD1
length: 15
J: TRBJ1-1
size: -
V: TRBV15
CDR3: CATSRDRGKNTEAFF
DNA: TGTGCCACCAGCAGAGACAGGGGGAAGAACACTGAAGCTTTCTTT

D: -
length: 15
J: TRBJ2-1
size: few
V: TRBV5-1
CDR3: CASSLDGSRNNEQFF
DNA: TGCGCCAGCAGCTTGGACGGGAGCCGGAACAATGAGCAGTTCTTC

D: -
length: 12
J: TRBJ2-5
size: -
V: TRBV18
CDR3: CASSRSQETQYF
DNA: TGTGCCAGCTCCCGCAGCCAAGAGACCCAGTACTTC

D: -
length: 14
J: TRBJ1-1
size: once
V: TRBV9
CDR3: CASSAPDTNTEAFF
DNA: TGTGCCAGCAGCGCCCCAGACACCAACACTGAAGCTTTCTTT

D: -
length: 15
J: TRBJ1-2
size: -
V: TRBV21-1
CDR3: CASSKSQGGAYGYTF
DNA: TGTGCCAGCAGCAAATCGCAGGGAGGTGCCTATGGCTACACCTTC

D: -
length: 16
J: TRBJ1-1
size: -
V: TRBV28
CDR3: CASSLPGGTVNTEAFF
DNA: TGTGCCAGCAGTCTCCCCGGGGGGACGGTGAACACTGAAGCTTTCTTT

D: -
length: 15
J: TRBJ1-3
size: -
V: TRBV28
CDR3: CASSPRGGSGNTIYF
DNA: TGTGCCAGCAGTCCCCGGGGGGGATCTGGAAACACCATATATTTT

D: -
length: 13
J: TRBJ2-7
size: once
V: TRBV10-3
CDR3: CAISESTGREQYF
DNA: TGTGCCATCAGTGAGTCGACAGGGAGGGAGCAGTACTTC

D: -
length: 15
J: TRBJ2-7
size: -
V: TRBV18
CDR3: CASSFDRTSMGEQYF
DNA: TGTGCCAGCTCATTCGACAGGACTTCGATGGGCGAGCAGTACTTC

D: -
length: 15
J: TRBJ1-5
size: -
V: TRBV5-1
CDR3: CASSPGGGSNQPQHF
DNA: TGCGCCAGCAGCCCCGGAGGGGGGAGCAATCAGCCCCAGCATTTT

D: -
length: 15
J: TRBJ2-5
size: -
V: TRBV5-6
CDR3: CASSFAASLEETQYF
DNA: TGTGCCAGCAGCTTCGCGGCGTCGTTGGAAGAGACCCAGTACTTC

D: TRBD1
length: 16
J: TRBJ1-3
size: -
V: TRBV6-1
CDR3: CASSEFRDSRGNTIYF
DNA: TGTGCCAGCAGTGAGTTTCGGGACAGTCGAGGAAACACCATATATTTT

D: -
length: 12
J: TRBJ2-1
size: once
V: TRBV19
CDR3: CASIAGTNEQFF
DNA: TGTGCCAGTATTGCAGGGACCAATGAGCAGTTCTTC

D: TRBD2
length: 14
J: TRBJ2-7
size: -
V: TRBV7-9
CDR3: CASRDTGGAYEQYF
DNA: TGTGCCAGCAGGGACACGGGAGGAGCCTACGAGCAGTACTTC

D: -
length: 16
J: TRBJ1-2
size: -
V: TRBV5-4
CDR3: CASSGATTDPYYGYTF
DNA: TGTGCCAGCAGCGGTGCTACGACAGACCCCTACTATGGCTACACCTTC

D: TRBD1
length: 16
J: TRBJ1-3
size: -
V: TRBV28
CDR3: CASSFDRGFTRNTIYF
DNA: TGTGCCAGCAGTTTTGACAGGGGGTTTACTCGAAACACCATATATTTT

D: -
length: 15
J: TRBJ2-7
size: -
V: TRBV27
CDR3: CASSRPGAPSYEQYF
DNA: TGTGCCAGCAGTAGGCCAGGCGCCCCCTCCTACGAGCAGTACTTC